This T cell receptor beta chain is drawn from a study of quantifying T cell responses using KT2 cells. On the study more broadly: RNA was reverse transcribed with TCR alpha and beta constant-region primers.

The sample is PBMC spiked with counted cells of clone KT2. Germline V gene sequence: CDR1 MNHEY, CDR2 SVGAGI. The junction had 4 bases not matched to a gene; V was cut back by 3 bases and J by 0 bases. The CDR3 consists of 16 residues. An oligo carrying a UMI was ligated to the cDNA 3' end. An equimolar mix of RC1.1 and RC1.2 primed the beta chain across TRBC1 and TRBC2. Using its own MiXCR run on the UMI-ligation and nested PCR reads, TCRdb lists one record per CDR3 protein. The sample yields about 41,000 distinct CDR3 sequences, over 15% seen once. The rearrangement uses TRBV6-5 and TRBJ2-1, with 8 bases identical to TRBD1. This TCR was recovered from a human donor. Sample: PBMCs spiked with cells of the T cell clone KT2. The CDR3 reads CASSYSTGGSYNEQFF. As DNA, the CDR3 is TGTGCCAGCAGTTATTCTACAGGGGGCTCCTACAATGAGCAGTTCTTC.